Detailed here is one TCR beta chain. This clonotype was picked up a small number of times. This clone's antigen is unknown. Base qualities are missing; no much larger clone stands one base away. The entry originates in a study of T cells after yellow fever vaccination (dated by TCRdb to the late 2010s). In terms of the full investigation: Libraries from fractions with low cell numbers were prepared with the SMART-Seq v4 Ultra Low Input RNA kit. Blood samples were taken at several timepoints before and after primary and secondary immunization, and bulk PBMC replicates and cell subsets were isolated. To follow T-cell clones before and after primary and booster YFV17D yellow fever vaccination, bulk TCR alpha and beta repertoires were sequenced over time. Two healthy male donors made up the cohort, one aged 18 to 29 years and the other aged 30 to 40 years. What the research found in general, with its limitations: After the booster, most of the clones that had expanded following primary vaccination were detected again (around 97% of CD4 and more than 85% of CD8), which suggests that memory was broadly maintained. Compared with the primary T-cell response, the secondary T-cell response was faster but weaker, reaching its peak on day 5 rather than on day 15. The study included only a couple of donors, which limits how far the findings can be generalized. A small share of clonotypes was detected in both CD4 and CD8 compartments, with the overlap likely arising from convergent recombination. Because abundant contaminating clonotypes from the bulk population could be contained in FACS-sorted repertoires, computational filtering was required.

TCR cDNA was synthesized by 5'RACE template switching, through which a universal primer site and unique molecular identifiers were introduced. Priming for cDNA synthesis came from both the TCR alpha and TCR beta constant segments. Library amplification used two PCR steps, and the second PCR step added sample barcodes and sequencing adapters. Sequencing of the libraries was done on either Illumina HiSeq 2500 (2x100 bp) or NovaSeq (2x150 bp). Processing in the source paper ran as follows. Demultiplexing of reads and collapsing into UMI consensus sequences were performed with MIGEC, and V(D)J alignment was carried out with MiXCR. Clonotypes responding to the vaccine were identified with edgeR on replicate PBMC samples, with the criteria of FDR below 0.01 and a log2 fold change above 5 up to day 15. Each bulk clonotype received a CD4 or CD8 identity based on whether the sequenced CD4 or CD8 repertoire contained that clonotype at higher abundance. TCRdb redid the processing of the public reads, applying fastp at Q25 and MiXCR, and retained in-frame beta chains. A single entry per CDR3 protein holds the most common genes and DNA from its merged rows. The V and J calls follow TCRdb's processing rather than the paper's. This sample lists a few hundred thousand distinct CDR3 sequences; about a sixth were detected once. Around 15% of the sample goes to the ten largest clones.

This sample's treatment or condition label indicates: live attenuated yellow fever vaccine strain. At every blood-draw timepoint, two biological replicates of bulk PBMCs were collected. A standard Ficoll-Paque protocol was used to isolate PBMCs from peripheral blood. TriZol was used to extract RNA from bulk PBMCs, from CD4 and CD8 fractions, and from dextramer-positive and dextramer-negative fractions. The CDR1 and CDR2 encoded by the germline V gene (reference sequence) are MNHEY and SMNVEV. The CDR3 starts with the cysteine, ends with the valine, and has 14 residues. The entry retains the CDR3 DNA only, 42 bases that are in frame from base 1. The trim is 4 bases for V and 2 bases for J, with a gap of 12 bases between the germline ends.

The chain links TRBV27 with TRBJ2-7; D gene: possibly TRBD1, on 6 matching bases. The sequencing here drew on PBMCs, taken about 5 days after the first yellow fever vaccination. The receptor comes from a man aged 18 to 30 who received the YFV17D yellow fever vaccine. The CDR3 region: CASSSTGHPYEQYV. The bases read TGTGCCAGCAGTTCGACGGGACACCCCTACGAGCAGTACGTC.